The next 12 T cell receptor beta chains were all read from a single sample in a study of blood T cell repertoires in COVID-19. Profiling relied on immunoSEQ multiplex PCR, and the TCRdb table lists in-frame clones only, not all of them. The sample holds some 190,000 clones, around 85% seen once. Sequencing was done on a sample of PBMCs or T cells enriched from blood (not recorded which). The source of these receptors is a woman aged 30 to 39 who had recovered from COVID-19.

J is TRBJ1-2 and V is TRBV14; a weak D match, TRBD1 (5 bases). V was clipped by 4 bases and J by 4 bases, with 19 bases between them. This CDR3 is 16 amino acids long. Germline CDR1 reads SGHDN; CDR2 reads FVKESK. CDR3 DNA sequence: TGTGCCAGCAGCCCCCCAACGGTGACAGCTCTCTATGGCTACACCTTC. Its protein product is CASSPPTVTALYGYTF. The complete variable domain, with remaining parts taken from reference TRBV14 and TRBJ1-2, reads EAGVTQFPSHSVIEKGQTVTLRCDPISGHDNLYWYRRVMGKEIKFLLHFVKESKQDESGMPNNRFLAERTGGTYSTLKVQPAELEDSGVYFCASSPPTVTALYGYTFGSGTRLTVV.

This clone was seen a few times. The chain carries TRBV19 and TRBJ1-2; no firm D call. The CDR3 has 16 residues. Germline lookup yields CDR1 LNHDA and CDR2 SQIVND (reference sequence). The germline V and J ends were trimmed by 0 bases and 7 bases, with 18 bases remaining between them. The CDR3 region has the DNA TGTGCCAGTAGTATAGATCAAAACCTACCCTCGTTTGGCTACACCTTC. This gives the protein CASSIDQNLPSFGYTF.

The J gene is TRBJ2-3, the V gene TRBV3-1 (or the pseudogene TRBV3-2), with a possible D match to TRBD1 (6 bases). CDR3 length: 14 residues. V shed 3 bases and J shed 5 bases, with 12 bases lying between them. Germline CDR1 and CDR2: LGHDT and YNNKEL (reference sequence). The CDR3 region is CASSHHEGGDTQYF. DNA of the CDR3: TGTGCCAGCAGCCATCACGAAGGGGGAGATACGCAGTATTTT.

The chain is built from TRBV11-2 and TRBJ1-2, with no clear D. Germline CDR1 reads SGHAT; CDR2 reads FQNNGV. V lost 1 base and J 4 bases, leaving 7 bases between the germline ends. The CDR3 is 13 residues long. In DNA, the CDR3 is TGTGCCAGCAGCTTAGCAGGCAGCTATGGCTACACCTTC. Amino acid sequence: CASSLAGSYGYTF.

This chain connects TRBV11-2 to TRBJ2-3, with TRBD2 identical over 14 bases. V shed 5 bases, J shed 5 bases, and the junction held 3 bases outside the gene matches. Germline CDR1 SGHAT, CDR2 FQNNGV. This CDR3 is built from 15 residues. CDR3 loop: CASSRLAGGKDTQYF. The CDR3 DNA sequence: TGTGCCAGCAGCAGACTAGCGGGGGGGAAAGATACGCAGTATTTT.

This rearrangement joins TRBV18 to TRBJ1-1; D perhaps matches TRBD1 (6 bases). The CDR3 runs 15 residues. V was cut by 3 bases and J by 2 bases, with 13 bases left in between. Germline V CDR1 and CDR2: KGHSH, LQKENI. Written as DNA, the CDR3 is TGTGCCAGCTCACCGGAGAGGGACAAAAACACTGAAGCTTTCTTT. Translated: CASSPERDKNTEAFF.

The gene calls are TRBV6-1 and TRBJ1-2; the D gene is possibly TRBD1 (5 bases). CDR3 size: 15 residues. From germline, CDR1 is MNHNS and CDR2 SASEGT. V lost 1 base to trimming and J lost 2 bases, with 11 bases between them. This CDR3 is CASSEGGAGNYGYTF. In nucleotides, the CDR3 is TGTGCCAGCAGTGAAGGTGGAGCAGGGAACTATGGCTACACCTTC.

The chain couples TRBV5-1 to TRBJ1-6; D is undetermined. This CDR3 is 13 amino acids long. The germline V gene encodes CDR1 SGHRS and CDR2 YFSETQ. The V end was cut by 4 bases, the J end by 5 bases, with 7 bases between. As DNA, the CDR3 is TGCGCCAGCAGCAGGCAGGATAATTCACCCCTCCACTTT. This translates into CASSRQDNSPLHF.

This chain links TRBV5-1 with TRBJ2-2, with TRBD1 matching over 10 bases. The length of the CDR3 is 16 residues. Trimming cost V 3 bases and J 8 bases; bases outside gene matches: 10. Per the germline V gene, CDR1 is SGHRS and CDR2 is YFSETQ. The CDR3 bases are TGCGCCAGCAGCTCGGGACAGGGGAAATTGTCTGGGGAGCTGTTTTTT. Translation gives CASSSGQGKLSGELFF.

CDR3 residues: CASSSRGYEQYF. For the CDR3, the DNA is TGTGCCAGCAGCTCCAGAGGATACGAGCAGTACTTC. The V and J genes are TRBV7-6 and TRBJ2-7; D not resolved. The length of the CDR3 is 12 residues. Germline V gene sequence: CDR1 SGHVS, CDR2 FNYEAQ. V lost 4 bases and J lost 4, with 8 bases in between.

This clone came up once. This chain links TRBV5-1 with TRBJ1-4; possibly TRBD1 for D (6 bases). V was pared by 6 bases and J by 6 bases, with 18 bases between. Germline V gene data show CDR1 as SGHRS and CDR2 as YFSETQ. The CDR3 runs to 15 residues. The CDR3 bases are TGCGCCAGCACCCCAACAGGGAAAAACGATGAAAAACTGTTTTTT. Protein product: CASTPTGKNDEKLFF.

The genes are TRBV9 and TRBJ1-3, with D uncertain. This CDR3 is 15 amino acids long. V was cut by 0 bases and J by 0 bases, with 7 bases left in between. From germline, CDR1 is SGDLS and CDR2 YYNGEE. The CDR3 loop reads CASSVAINSGNTIYF. The CDR3 nucleotides read TGTGCCAGCAGCGTAGCAATCAACTCTGGAAACACCATATATTTT.